This T cell receptor (beta chain) originates from a study of blood T cell repertoires in COVID-19. J gave up 3 bases and V 1 base, and 2 bases lay outside the gene matches. Germline V gene data show CDR1 as LGHNT and CDR2 as FRNRAP. The CDR3 has 14 residues. Authors' data handling: Counts of nucleated cells, estimated from reference gene primer amplification, were obtained. Sequencing was performed with immunoSEQ multiplex PCR; in TCRdb, only in-frame clones are kept and a portion is missing. The V and J calls and the clone size are those of that table, but D and trimming were determined from the DNA. The top ten hold 2.2% of the sample, which has about 120,000 clones, around 63% seen once.

The V gene is TRBV12-5, the J gene TRBJ2-7, with TRBD1 identical over 8 bases. The TCR originated in a woman between 70 and 85 years old with acute or convalescent COVID-19. The sample was peripheral blood. In nucleotides, the CDR3 is TGTGCTAGTGGTTTGGGGACAGGGAGCTACGAGCAGTACTTC. Translated, it gives CASGLGTGSYEQYF.